The 27 T cell receptor beta chains reported below all come from one sample, sequenced in a study of T cell responses to AZD1222 COVID-19 vaccine. Using immunoSEQ multiplex PCR, the repertoire was profiled, and TCRdb retains in-frame clones only, with some absent. The sample holds 150,000 to 200,000 clones, 94% seen once. The sample was peripheral blood, taken on day 0 of AZD1222 vaccination. These receptor sequences come from an adult in good health.

This clone was seen just once. V usage is TRBV10-2 and J usage is TRBJ1-4; D is uncertain. This CDR3 contains 15 residues. V lost 5 bases and J 8 bases, leaving 18 bases between the germline ends. The germline V gene has CDR1 WSHSY and CDR2 SAAADI. CDR3 amino acids: CASSPLGILGEKLFF. The CDR3 DNA reads TGCGCCAGCAGTCCGCTCGGAATCCTGGGAGAAAAACTGTTTTTT.

This sequence joins TRBV28 and TRBJ1-1; unclear D gene. V lost 4 bases to trimming and J lost 8 bases, with 14 bases between them. This CDR3 is 13 amino acids long. The germline gives CDR1 MDHEN, CDR2 SYDVKM. The CDR3 DNA reads TGTGCCAGCAGTTCTAACATTAAGCGGGAAGCTTTCTTT. Translated: CASSSNIKREAFF.

The genes are TRBV28 and TRBJ2-7; 8 bases align to TRBD2. V lost 4 bases to trimming and J lost 5 bases; unmatched junction nucleotides: 13. CDR3 size: 16 residues. Germline-derived CDR1 and CDR2 are MDHEN and SYDVKM. CDR3 sequence: CASSYPWAGTRHEQYF. The DNA for the CDR3 is TGTGCCAGCAGTTACCCGTGGGCAGGGACTAGGCACGAGCAGTACTTC.

The chain recombines TRBV27 with TRBJ1-5; 8 bases line up with TRBD1. CDR3 size: 14 residues. J lost 4 bases, V lost 4 bases, and 3 bases had no gene match. Germline V gene data show CDR1 as MNHEY and CDR2 as SMNVEV (reference sequence). CDR3 DNA: TGTGCCAGCAGTTCGACAGGGGTGAATCAGCCCCAGCATTTT. As protein: CASSSTGVNQPQHF.

The chain employs TRBV12-3 or TRBV12-4 and TRBJ1-1; D ambiguous. CDR3 length: 13 amino acids. V was shortened by 3 bases and J by 1 base, with 6 bases between the two germline ends. The CDR3 loop reads CASSFKRNTEAFF. The CDR3 nucleotides are TGTGCCAGCAGTTTTAAGAGGAACACTGAAGCTTTCTTT.

The V call is TRBV5-5, the J call TRBJ2-1; 8 nucleotides line up with TRBD2. The germline V gene encodes CDR1 SGHKS and CDR2 YYEKEE (reference sequence). The CDR3 extends over 15 amino acids. V lost 4 bases and J lost 3; bases outside the gene matches: 6. As DNA, the CDR3 is TGTGCCAGCAGCCCCTACGGGAGGGTCTACAATGAGCAGTTCTTC. As protein: CASSPYGRVYNEQFF.

The chain carries TRBV7-8 and TRBJ1-4, with a tentative D call TRBD1 (6 bases). V lost 5 bases and J lost 11, with 9 bases in between. The CDR3 length is 11 residues. CDR1 and CDR2 (germline): SGHVS, FQNEAQ. The CDR3 DNA reads as TGTGCCAGCAGCATTGACAGGAAACTGTTTTTT. Translated: CASSIDRKLFF.

The chain employs TRBV6-5 and TRBJ1-1; D not resolved. Germline values: CDR1 MNHEY, CDR2 SVGAGI. V lost 5 bases, J lost 1 base, and 8 bases lay in between. This CDR3 comprises 13 residues. As DNA, the CDR3 is TGTGCCAGCAGTCCCTTGACGAACACTGAAGCTTTCTTT. It codes for CASSPLTNTEAFF.

The CDR3 protein is CSVGGTPYEQYF. The CDR3 DNA sequence: TGCAGCGTTGGTGGGACACCGTACGAGCAGTACTTC. V is TRBV29-1 and J is TRBJ2-7; D may be TRBD1 (6 bases). The CDR3 runs 12 residues. V was cut by 4 bases and J by 4 bases, with 11 bases left in between. CDR1 and CDR2 from the germline V gene are SQVTM and ANQGSEA.

The DNA of the CDR3 is TGTGCCAGCAGTACCGAAGGAGGGTTCGGCTACGAGCAGTACTTC. It specifies CASSTEGGFGYEQYF. The chain recombines TRBV6-5 with TRBJ2-7; tentative D call: TRBD2 (6 bases). V lost 5 bases and J 3 bases, leaving 17 bases between the germline ends. The CDR3 loop spans 15 amino acids. The V gene's germline CDR1 is MNHEY and CDR2 SVGAGI.

V gene TRBV5-1 combines with J gene TRBJ1-1, with TRBD1 matching over 8 bases. The CDR3 runs 14 residues. The ends lost 4 bases at V and 1 base at J; junction bases unmatched: 3. Germline V gene sequence: CDR1 SGHRS, CDR2 YFSETQ. The DNA for the CDR3 is TGCGCCAGCAGCCCAGACAGGGGGAACACTGAAGCTTTCTTT. Its translation: CASSPDRGNTEAFF.

J is TRBJ2-2 and V is TRBV19; 13 bases fit TRBD2. V lost 7 bases, J lost 5 bases, and 7 bases stayed unmatched. The CDR3 extends over 16 amino acids. The germline gives CDR1 LNHDA, CDR2 SQIVND (reference sequence). Here the CDR3 DNA reads TGTGCCAGTAATTTACTAGCGGGAGGGTTGACCGGGGAGCTGTTTTTT. This translates into CASNLLAGGLTGELFF.

V is TRBV11-2 and J is TRBJ2-1, with unresolved D. CDR1 and CDR2 from the germline V gene are SGHAT and FQNNGV. This CDR3 has 10 amino acids. Trimming took off 0 bases at V and 9 bases at J, with 0 bases between the two ends. CDR3 loop: CASSLDEQFF. The CDR3 bases are TGTGCCAGCAGCTTAGATGAGCAGTTCTTC. Filled out from reference TRBV11-2 and TRBJ2-1, the complete variable domain reads EAGVAQSPRYKIIEKRQSVAFWCNPISGHATLYWYQQILGQGPKLLIQFQNNGVVDDSQLPKDRFSAERLKGVDSTLKIQPAKLEDSAVYLCASSLDEQFFGPGTRLTVL.

The J gene is TRBJ2-1, the V gene TRBV4-1, with TRBD2 matching over 11 bases. The CDR3 is made up of 18 amino acids. Per the germline V gene, CDR1 is MGHRA and CDR2 is YSYEKL. V shed 0 bases and J 0 bases; nucleotides not matched to a gene: 4. The DNA of the CDR3 is TGCGCCAGCAGCCAAGAGGGACTAGCGGAGAGCTCCTACAATGAGCAGTTCTTC. Protein sequence: CASSQEGLAESSYNEQFF.

The chain employs TRBV27 and TRBJ2-5; D is ambiguous. Germline assignment: CDR1 MNHEY and CDR2 SMNVEV (reference sequence). The CDR3 extends over 14 amino acids. The V gene lost 6 bases and the J gene lost 4 bases, with 15 bases spanning the gap. This chain's CDR3 is CASRKSTAPETQYF. CDR3 coding DNA: TGTGCCAGCAGAAAAAGTACAGCGCCAGAGACCCAGTACTTC.

This clone was seen a single time. The chain uses TRBV6-1 and TRBJ1-6; no clear D gene. Trimming cost V 1 base and J 5 bases, with 6 bases left between them. This CDR3 comprises 14 residues. Germline V gene sequence: CDR1 MNHNS, CDR2 SASEGT. The CDR3 spells CASSEGGDNSPLHF. The CDR3 bases are TGTGCCAGCAGTGAAGGTGGGGATAATTCACCCCTCCACTTT.

The chain has TRBV19 and TRBJ1-6; TRBD1 might be the D (6 bases). Trimming removed 2 bases from V and 11 bases from J, with 13 bases in between. This CDR3 spans 14 amino acids. Germline values: CDR1 LNHDA, CDR2 SQIVND (reference sequence). The CDR3 protein is CASSISGVGAPLHF. The CDR3 DNA follows: TGTGCCAGTAGTATATCAGGGGTGGGGGCACCCCTCCACTTT.

The CDR3 sequence: CASSQGYGDYEQYF. CDR3 sequence (DNA): TGTGCCAGCAGCCAAGGTTACGGGGACTACGAGCAGTACTTC. The V gene is TRBV3-1 (or the pseudogene TRBV3-2), the J gene TRBJ2-7; tentatively, D is TRBD2 (5 bases). Germline V lookup: CDR1 LGHDT, CDR2 YNNKEL (reference sequence). This CDR3 contains 14 residues. V was pared by 1 base and J by 3 bases, with 10 bases between.

A few counts support this clone. This sequence joins TRBV28 and TRBJ1-5, with D perhaps TRBD1 (5 bases). The germline gives CDR1 MDHEN, CDR2 SYDVKM. V dropped 5 bases and J dropped 0 bases, with 23 bases sitting between them. The CDR3 consists of 19 residues. This chain's CDR3 is CASSLDFFGTGNSNQPQHF. For the CDR3, the DNA is TGTGCCAGCAGTCTAGATTTTTTTGGGACGGGGAATAGCAATCAGCCCCAGCATTTT.

This clone showed up just once. V is TRBV6-5 and J is TRBJ2-3; 8 positions agree with TRBD2. CDR3 length: 16 residues. J was trimmed by 4 bases and V by 0 bases; bases with no gene match: 6. Germline V gene data show CDR1 as MNHEY and CDR2 as SVGAGI. CDR3 bases: TGTGCCAGCAGTTACTCGGGCGGGAGGAGTGCAGATACGCAGTATTTT. Protein product: CASSYSGGRSADTQYF.

The genes are TRBV7-6 and TRBJ2-7, with TRBD2 identical over 11 bases. V lost 1 base, J lost 6 bases, and 8 bases stayed unmatched. Germline CDR1 is SGHVS and CDR2 is FNYEAQ. The CDR3 extends over 16 amino acids. The CDR3 region is CASSLESSGREGEQYF. The CDR3, as DNA: TGTGCCAGCAGCTTAGAAAGTAGCGGGAGGGAGGGCGAGCAGTACTTC.

The gene calls are TRBV5-4 and TRBJ1-2; TRBD1 is a possible D gene (6 bases). CDR3 length: 14 residues. Germline-derived CDR1 and CDR2 are SGHNT and YYREEE (reference sequence). The V and J ends lost 4 bases and 10 bases respectively, with 20 bases between them. The CDR3 here is CASSGLVGARNYTF. The CDR3 nucleotides are TGTGCCAGCAGCGGTTTGGTGGGGGCGCGAAACTACACCTTC.

The rearrangement uses TRBV5-1 and TRBJ2-7; weak D call: TRBD2 (6 bases). The CDR3 consists of 14 residues. Germline values: CDR1 SGHRS, CDR2 YFSETQ. Trimming cost V 1 base and J 3 bases, with 11 bases left between them. CDR3 nucleotides: TGCGCCAGCAGCTTGACCGGGGACTTCTACGAGCAGTACTTC. Protein: CASSLTGDFYEQYF.

About this clone itself: This specimen includes other DNA sequences encoding the same CDR3. V and J are TRBV28 and TRBJ1-1, with D tentatively TRBD1 (5 bases). This CDR3 has 15 amino acids. Trimming pared 1 base from V and 1 base from J, leaving 10 bases between. Looked up from germline, CDR1 is MDHEN and CDR2 is SYDVKM. The CDR3 spells CASSLFRGQNTEAFF. The DNA of the CDR3 is TGTGCCAGCAGTTTATTTCGGGGCCAGAACACTGAAGCTTTCTTT.

This chain uses TRBV19 with TRBJ1-4; D unresolved. Germline loops: CDR1 LNHDA, CDR2 SQIVND (reference sequence). Trimming stripped 1 base from V and 0 bases from J, with 6 bases between. There are 15 residues in the CDR3. The CDR3 DNA reads as TGTGCCAGTAGTATAGGGGTTGCAACTAATGAAAAACTGTTTTTT. This translates into CASSIGVATNEKLFF.

This clone appeared once. J is TRBJ2-3 and V is TRBV10-1; the D is unclear. Trimming stripped 3 bases from V and 3 bases from J, with 7 bases between. The CDR3 runs to 13 residues. CDR1 and CDR2 (germline): WNHNN, SYGVQD (reference sequence). The CDR3 region is CASSERRTDTQYF. The CDR3 nucleotides are TGCGCCAGCAGTGAAAGAAGAACAGATACGCAGTATTTT.

The chain carries TRBV5-1 and TRBJ2-1, with D possibly matching TRBD2 (6 bases). The CDR3 totals 14 residues. Trimming removed 3 bases at V and 8 bases at J, with 15 bases between. Germline CDR1 reads SGHRS; CDR2 reads YFSETQ. CDR3 DNA: TGCGCCAGCAGCTCCGGGGGAGAAATAGATGAGCAGTTCTTC. Encoded protein: CASSSGGEIDEQFF. Supplemented by reference TRBV5-1 and TRBJ2-1, the full variable domain reads KAGVTQTPRYLIKTRGQQVTLSCSPISGHRSVSWYQQTPGQGLQFLFEYFSETQRNKGNFPGRFSGRQFSNSRSEMNVSTLELGDSALYLCASSSGGEIDEQFFGPGTRLTVL.